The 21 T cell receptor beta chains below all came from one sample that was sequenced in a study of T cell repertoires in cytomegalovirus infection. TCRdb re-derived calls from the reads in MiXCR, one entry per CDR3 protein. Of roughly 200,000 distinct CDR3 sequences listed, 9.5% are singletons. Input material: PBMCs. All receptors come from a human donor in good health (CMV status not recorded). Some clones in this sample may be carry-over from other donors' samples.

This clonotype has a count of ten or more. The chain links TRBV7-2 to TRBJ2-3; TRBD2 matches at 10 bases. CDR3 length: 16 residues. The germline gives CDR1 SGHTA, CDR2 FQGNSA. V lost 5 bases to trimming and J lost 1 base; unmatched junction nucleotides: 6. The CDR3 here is CASSTTTSGGTDTQYF. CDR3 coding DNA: TGTGCCAGCAGCACAACCACTAGCGGGGGCACAGATACGCAGTATTTT.

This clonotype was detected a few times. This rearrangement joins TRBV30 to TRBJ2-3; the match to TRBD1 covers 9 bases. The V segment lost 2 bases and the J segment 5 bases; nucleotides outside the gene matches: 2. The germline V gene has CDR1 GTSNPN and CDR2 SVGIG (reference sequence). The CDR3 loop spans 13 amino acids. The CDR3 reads CAWSTGGGDTQYF. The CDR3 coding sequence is TGTGCCTGGAGTACAGGGGGCGGAGATACGCAGTATTTT.

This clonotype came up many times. The CDR3 sequence is CASSFRDPYSYNSPLHF. The CDR3 nucleotides are TGTGCCAGCAGTTTCCGGGACCCCTACTCCTATAATTCACCCCTCCACTTT. The rearrangement uses TRBV28 and TRBJ1-6; maybe TRBD1 (5 bases). Per the germline V gene, CDR1 is MDHEN and CDR2 is SYDVKM. The CDR3 runs 17 residues. Trimming left V 3 bases short and J 0 bases short, with 12 bases between.

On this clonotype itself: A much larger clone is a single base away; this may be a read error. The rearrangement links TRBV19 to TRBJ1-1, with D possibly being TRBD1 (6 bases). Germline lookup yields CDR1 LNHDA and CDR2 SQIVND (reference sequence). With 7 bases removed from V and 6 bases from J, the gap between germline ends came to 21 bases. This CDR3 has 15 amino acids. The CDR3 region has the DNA TGTGCCAGTACCCCCCGAGACAGGCCCACCTCTGAAGCTTTCTTT. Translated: CASTPRDRPTSEAFF. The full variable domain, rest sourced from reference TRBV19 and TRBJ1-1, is DGGITQSPKYLFRKEGQNVTLSCEQNLNHDAMYWYRQDPGQGLRLIYYSQIVNDFQKGDIAEGYSVSREKKESFPLTVTSAQKNPTAFYLCASTPRDRPTSEAFFGQGTRLTVV.

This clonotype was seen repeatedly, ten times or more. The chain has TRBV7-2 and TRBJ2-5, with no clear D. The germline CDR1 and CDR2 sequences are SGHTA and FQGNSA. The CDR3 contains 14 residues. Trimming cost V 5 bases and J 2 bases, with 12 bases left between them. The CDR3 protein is CASSLFLGQETQYF. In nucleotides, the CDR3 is TGTGCCAGCAGCCTTTTTTTGGGGCAAGAGACCCAGTACTTC.

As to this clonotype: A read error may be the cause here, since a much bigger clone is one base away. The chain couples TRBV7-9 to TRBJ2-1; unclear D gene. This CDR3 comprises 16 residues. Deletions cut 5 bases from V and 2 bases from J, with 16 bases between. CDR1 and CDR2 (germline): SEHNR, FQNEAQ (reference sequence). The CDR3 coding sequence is TGTGCCAGCAGCGACTCCCTAGTGGGAACCTACAATGAGCAGTTCTTC. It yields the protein CASSDSLVGTYNEQFF.

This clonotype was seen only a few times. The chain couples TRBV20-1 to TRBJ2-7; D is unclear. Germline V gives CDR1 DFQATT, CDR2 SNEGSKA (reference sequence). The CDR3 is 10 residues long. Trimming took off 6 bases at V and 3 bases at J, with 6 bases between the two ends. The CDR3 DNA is TGCAGTGCGGCGAACTACGAGCAGTACTTC. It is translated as CSAANYEQYF.

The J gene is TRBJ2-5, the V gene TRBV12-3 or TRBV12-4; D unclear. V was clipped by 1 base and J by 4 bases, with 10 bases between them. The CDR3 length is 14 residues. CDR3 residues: CASSLGSPLETQYF. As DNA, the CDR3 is TGTGCCAGCAGTTTAGGGAGTCCTTTAGAGACCCAGTACTTC.

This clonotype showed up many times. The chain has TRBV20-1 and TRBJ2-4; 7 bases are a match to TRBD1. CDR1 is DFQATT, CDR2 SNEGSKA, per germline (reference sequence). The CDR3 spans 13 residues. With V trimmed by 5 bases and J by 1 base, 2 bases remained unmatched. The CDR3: CSADRVAKNIQYF. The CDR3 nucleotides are TGCAGTGCTGACAGGGTCGCCAAAAACATTCAGTACTTC.

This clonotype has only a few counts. For the CDR3, the DNA is TGTGCCAGTAGTTCTGGTTGGAGCGATCAGCCCCAGCATTTT. Amino acids: CASSSGWSDQPQHF. The V gene is TRBV19, the J gene TRBJ1-5; D is uncertain. Germline values: CDR1 LNHDA, CDR2 SQIVND (reference sequence). The V gene lost 5 bases and the J gene lost 5 bases, with 13 bases spanning the gap. The CDR3 sequence is 14 residues long.

The CDR3, as DNA: TGCAGTGCTAGAGAAAGGACAGAGCAAGAGACCCAGTACTTC. It is translated as CSARERTEQETQYF. The chain has TRBV20-1 and TRBJ2-5, with a weak D call TRBD1 (6 bases). Germline assignment: CDR1 DFQATT and CDR2 SNEGSKA (reference sequence). The germline V and J ends were trimmed by 0 bases and 2 bases, with 10 bases remaining between them. The CDR3 length is 14 residues.

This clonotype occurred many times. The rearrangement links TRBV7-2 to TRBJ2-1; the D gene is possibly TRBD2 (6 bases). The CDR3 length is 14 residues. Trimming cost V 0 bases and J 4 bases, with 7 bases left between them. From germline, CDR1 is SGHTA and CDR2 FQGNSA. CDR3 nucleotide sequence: TGTGCCAGCAGCTTAGCGGGGGGTTACAATGAGCAGTTCTTC. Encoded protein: CASSLAGGYNEQFF.

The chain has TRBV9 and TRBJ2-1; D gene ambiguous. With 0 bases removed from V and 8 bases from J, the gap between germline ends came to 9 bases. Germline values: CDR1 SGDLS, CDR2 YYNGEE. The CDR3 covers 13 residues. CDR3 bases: TGTGCCAGCAGCGTAGGGGGTCACGATGAGCAGTTCTTC. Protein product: CASSVGGHDEQFF.

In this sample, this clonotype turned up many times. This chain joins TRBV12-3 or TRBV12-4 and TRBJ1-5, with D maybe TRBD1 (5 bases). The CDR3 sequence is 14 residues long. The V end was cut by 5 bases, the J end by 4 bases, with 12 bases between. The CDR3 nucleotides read TGTGCCAGCAGTGCTAGTGGGGGAAATCAGCCCCAGCATTTT. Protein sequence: CASSASGGNQPQHF.

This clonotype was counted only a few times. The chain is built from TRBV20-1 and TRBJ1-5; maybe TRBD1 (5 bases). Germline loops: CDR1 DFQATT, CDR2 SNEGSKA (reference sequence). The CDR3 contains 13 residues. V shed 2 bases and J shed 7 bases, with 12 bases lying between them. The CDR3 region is CSARSWGEQPQHF. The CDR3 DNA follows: TGCAGTGCTAGATCTTGGGGGGAGCAGCCCCAGCATTTT.

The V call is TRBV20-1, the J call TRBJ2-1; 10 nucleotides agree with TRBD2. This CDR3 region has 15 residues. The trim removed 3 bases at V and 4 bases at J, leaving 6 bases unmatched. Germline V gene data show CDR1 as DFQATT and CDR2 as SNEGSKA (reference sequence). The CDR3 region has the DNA TGCAGTGCTAGCGGCACACTAGCGGGGTACAATGAGCAGTTCTTC. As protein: CSASGTLAGYNEQFF.

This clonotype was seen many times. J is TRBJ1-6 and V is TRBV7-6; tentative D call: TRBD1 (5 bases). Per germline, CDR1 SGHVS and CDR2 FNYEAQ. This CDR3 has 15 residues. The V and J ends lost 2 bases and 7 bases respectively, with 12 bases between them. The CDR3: CASSLRGGLNSPLHF. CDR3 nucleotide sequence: TGTGCCAGCAGCTTACGTGGGGGATTGAATTCACCCCTCCACTTT.

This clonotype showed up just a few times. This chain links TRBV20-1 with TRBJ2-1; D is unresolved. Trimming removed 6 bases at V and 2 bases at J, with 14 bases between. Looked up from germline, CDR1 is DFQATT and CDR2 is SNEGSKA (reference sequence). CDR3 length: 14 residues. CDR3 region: CSAAMYLPYNEQFF. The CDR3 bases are TGCAGTGCAGCGATGTATCTCCCCTACAATGAGCAGTTCTTC.

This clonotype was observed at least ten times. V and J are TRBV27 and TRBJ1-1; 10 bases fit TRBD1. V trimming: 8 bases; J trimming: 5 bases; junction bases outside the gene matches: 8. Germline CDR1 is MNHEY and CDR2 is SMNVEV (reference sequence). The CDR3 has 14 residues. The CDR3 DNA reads TGTGCCAGCGGAGTCGGGACAGGGGTTACTGAAGCTTTCTTT. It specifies CASGVGTGVTEAFF.

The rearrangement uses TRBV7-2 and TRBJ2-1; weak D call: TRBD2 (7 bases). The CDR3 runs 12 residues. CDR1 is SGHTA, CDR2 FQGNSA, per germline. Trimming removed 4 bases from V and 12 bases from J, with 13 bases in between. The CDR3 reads CASSSKRGGQFF. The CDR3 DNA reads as TGTGCCAGCAGCTCGAAAAGGGGGGGGCAGTTCTTC.

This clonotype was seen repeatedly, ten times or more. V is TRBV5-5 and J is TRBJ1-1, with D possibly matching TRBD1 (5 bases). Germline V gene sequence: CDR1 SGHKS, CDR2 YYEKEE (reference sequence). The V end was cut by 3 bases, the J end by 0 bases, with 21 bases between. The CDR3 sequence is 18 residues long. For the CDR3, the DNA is TGTGCCAGCAGCTCCGTCGTCTTTGAGGGGCCCATGAACACTGAAGCTTTCTTT. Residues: CASSSVVFEGPMNTEAFF.